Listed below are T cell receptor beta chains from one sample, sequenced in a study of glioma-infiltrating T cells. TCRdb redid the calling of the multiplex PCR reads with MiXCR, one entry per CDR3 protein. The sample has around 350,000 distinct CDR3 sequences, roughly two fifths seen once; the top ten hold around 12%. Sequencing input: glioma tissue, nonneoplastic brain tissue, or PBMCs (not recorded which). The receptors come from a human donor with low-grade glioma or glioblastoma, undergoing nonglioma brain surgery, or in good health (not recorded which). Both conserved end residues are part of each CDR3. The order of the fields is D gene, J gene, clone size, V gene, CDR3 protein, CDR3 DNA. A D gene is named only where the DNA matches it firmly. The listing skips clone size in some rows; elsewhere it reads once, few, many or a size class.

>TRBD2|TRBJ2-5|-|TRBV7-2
CASSIAGGFQETQYF
TGTGCCAGCAGCATAGCGGGAGGCTTCCAAGAGACCCAGTACTTC
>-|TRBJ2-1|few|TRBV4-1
CASSQETRYNEQFF
TGCGCCAGCAGCCAAGAGACCAGGTACAATGAGCAGTTCTTC
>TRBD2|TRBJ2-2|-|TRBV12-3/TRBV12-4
CASSRLGGSQTGELFF
TGTGCCAGCAGTCGTCTAGGCGGGAGTCAAACCGGGGAGCTGTTTTTT
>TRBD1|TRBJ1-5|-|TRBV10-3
CAISESRTGIYQPQHF
TGTGCCATCAGTGAGTCCCGGACAGGGATTTATCAGCCCCAGCATTTT
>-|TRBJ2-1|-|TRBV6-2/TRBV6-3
CASSYSGRWAHEQFF
TGTGCCAGCAGTTACTCGGGCAGGTGGGCCCATGAGCAGTTCTTC
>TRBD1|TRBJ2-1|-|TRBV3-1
CASSHDWDSRPNEQFF
TGTGCCAGCAGCCACGATTGGGACAGTCGCCCCAATGAGCAGTTCTTC
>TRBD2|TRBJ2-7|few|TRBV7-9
CASSLGTSHEQYF
TGTGCCAGCAGCTTAGGGACTAGCCACGAGCAGTACTTC
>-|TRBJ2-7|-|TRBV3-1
CASSLMTTQGAEYF
TGTGCCAGCAGCCTAATGACTACTCAAGGGGCCGAGTACTTC
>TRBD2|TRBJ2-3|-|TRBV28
CASSLSAGRASYTQYF
TGTGCCAGCAGTTTATCAGCAGGGAGGGCTTCTTATACGCAGTATTTT
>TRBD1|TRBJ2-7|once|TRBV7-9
CASRGTGGNNEQYF
TGTGCCAGCAGAGGGACAGGGGGAAACAACGAGCAGTACTTC
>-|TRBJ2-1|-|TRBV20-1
CGACRGDNEQFF
TGCGGTGCTTGCCGGGGAGATAATGAGCAGTTCTTC
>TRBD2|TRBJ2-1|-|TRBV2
CASSDRLAGVYNEQFF
TGTGCCAGCAGTGATCGCTTAGCGGGAGTGTACAATGAGCAGTTCTTC
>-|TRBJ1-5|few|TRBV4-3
CASSQDAQPGYIDQPQHF
TGCGCCAGCAGCCAAGACGCGCAACCGGGCTATATCGATCAGCCCCAGCATTTT
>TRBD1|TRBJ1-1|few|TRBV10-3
CAISDRGMNTEAFF
TGTGCCATCAGTGACAGGGGGATGAACACTGAAGCTTTCTTT
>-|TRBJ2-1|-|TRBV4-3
CASSQVGYNEQFF
TGCGCCAGCAGCCAAGTGGGATACAATGAGCAGTTCTTC
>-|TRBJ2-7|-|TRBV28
CASSPQLQQYF
TGTGCCAGCAGTCCCCAATTGCAGCAGTACTTC
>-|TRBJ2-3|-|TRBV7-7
CASSLNNDGTDTQYF
TGTGCTAGCAGCTTAAACAACGACGGCACAGATACGCAGTATTTT
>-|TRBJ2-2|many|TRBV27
CASSFLAFANTGELFF
TGTGCCAGCAGTTTTCTGGCGTTCGCGAACACCGGGGAGCTGTTTTTT
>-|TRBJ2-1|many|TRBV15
CATRGVNEQFF
TGTGCCACCAGGGGGGTCAATGAGCAGTTCTTC
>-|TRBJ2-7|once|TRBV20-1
CSATGGDWDQYF
TGCAGTGCTACCGGCGGGGATTGGGATCAGTACTTC
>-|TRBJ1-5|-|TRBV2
CASSAGHGNQPQHF
TGTGCCAGCAGTGCCGGACACGGAAATCAGCCCCAGCATTTT
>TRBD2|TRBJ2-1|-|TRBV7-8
CASSLLEREYNEQFF
TGTGCCAGCAGTCTTCTAGAGCGGGAGTACAATGAGCAGTTCTTC
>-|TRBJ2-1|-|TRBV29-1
CSVEAVSDEQFF
TGCAGCGTTGAAGCAGTATCGGATGAGCAGTTCTTC
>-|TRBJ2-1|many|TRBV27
CASSSYLSPSSYNEQFF
TGTGCCAGCAGTTCTTACCTATCCCCGTCATCCTACAATGAGCAGTTCTTC
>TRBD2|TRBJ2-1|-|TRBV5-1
CASSLWGTSGTDEQFF
TGCGCCAGCAGCTTGTGGGGGACTAGCGGGACCGATGAGCAGTTCTTC
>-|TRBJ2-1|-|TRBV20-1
CSARDLGTYNEQFF
TGCAGTGCTAGAGATCTAGGGACCTACAATGAGCAGTTCTTC
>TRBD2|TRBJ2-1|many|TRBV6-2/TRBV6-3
CASGRLAGGHEQFF
TGTGCCAGCGGTCGCCTAGCGGGAGGGCATGAGCAGTTCTTC